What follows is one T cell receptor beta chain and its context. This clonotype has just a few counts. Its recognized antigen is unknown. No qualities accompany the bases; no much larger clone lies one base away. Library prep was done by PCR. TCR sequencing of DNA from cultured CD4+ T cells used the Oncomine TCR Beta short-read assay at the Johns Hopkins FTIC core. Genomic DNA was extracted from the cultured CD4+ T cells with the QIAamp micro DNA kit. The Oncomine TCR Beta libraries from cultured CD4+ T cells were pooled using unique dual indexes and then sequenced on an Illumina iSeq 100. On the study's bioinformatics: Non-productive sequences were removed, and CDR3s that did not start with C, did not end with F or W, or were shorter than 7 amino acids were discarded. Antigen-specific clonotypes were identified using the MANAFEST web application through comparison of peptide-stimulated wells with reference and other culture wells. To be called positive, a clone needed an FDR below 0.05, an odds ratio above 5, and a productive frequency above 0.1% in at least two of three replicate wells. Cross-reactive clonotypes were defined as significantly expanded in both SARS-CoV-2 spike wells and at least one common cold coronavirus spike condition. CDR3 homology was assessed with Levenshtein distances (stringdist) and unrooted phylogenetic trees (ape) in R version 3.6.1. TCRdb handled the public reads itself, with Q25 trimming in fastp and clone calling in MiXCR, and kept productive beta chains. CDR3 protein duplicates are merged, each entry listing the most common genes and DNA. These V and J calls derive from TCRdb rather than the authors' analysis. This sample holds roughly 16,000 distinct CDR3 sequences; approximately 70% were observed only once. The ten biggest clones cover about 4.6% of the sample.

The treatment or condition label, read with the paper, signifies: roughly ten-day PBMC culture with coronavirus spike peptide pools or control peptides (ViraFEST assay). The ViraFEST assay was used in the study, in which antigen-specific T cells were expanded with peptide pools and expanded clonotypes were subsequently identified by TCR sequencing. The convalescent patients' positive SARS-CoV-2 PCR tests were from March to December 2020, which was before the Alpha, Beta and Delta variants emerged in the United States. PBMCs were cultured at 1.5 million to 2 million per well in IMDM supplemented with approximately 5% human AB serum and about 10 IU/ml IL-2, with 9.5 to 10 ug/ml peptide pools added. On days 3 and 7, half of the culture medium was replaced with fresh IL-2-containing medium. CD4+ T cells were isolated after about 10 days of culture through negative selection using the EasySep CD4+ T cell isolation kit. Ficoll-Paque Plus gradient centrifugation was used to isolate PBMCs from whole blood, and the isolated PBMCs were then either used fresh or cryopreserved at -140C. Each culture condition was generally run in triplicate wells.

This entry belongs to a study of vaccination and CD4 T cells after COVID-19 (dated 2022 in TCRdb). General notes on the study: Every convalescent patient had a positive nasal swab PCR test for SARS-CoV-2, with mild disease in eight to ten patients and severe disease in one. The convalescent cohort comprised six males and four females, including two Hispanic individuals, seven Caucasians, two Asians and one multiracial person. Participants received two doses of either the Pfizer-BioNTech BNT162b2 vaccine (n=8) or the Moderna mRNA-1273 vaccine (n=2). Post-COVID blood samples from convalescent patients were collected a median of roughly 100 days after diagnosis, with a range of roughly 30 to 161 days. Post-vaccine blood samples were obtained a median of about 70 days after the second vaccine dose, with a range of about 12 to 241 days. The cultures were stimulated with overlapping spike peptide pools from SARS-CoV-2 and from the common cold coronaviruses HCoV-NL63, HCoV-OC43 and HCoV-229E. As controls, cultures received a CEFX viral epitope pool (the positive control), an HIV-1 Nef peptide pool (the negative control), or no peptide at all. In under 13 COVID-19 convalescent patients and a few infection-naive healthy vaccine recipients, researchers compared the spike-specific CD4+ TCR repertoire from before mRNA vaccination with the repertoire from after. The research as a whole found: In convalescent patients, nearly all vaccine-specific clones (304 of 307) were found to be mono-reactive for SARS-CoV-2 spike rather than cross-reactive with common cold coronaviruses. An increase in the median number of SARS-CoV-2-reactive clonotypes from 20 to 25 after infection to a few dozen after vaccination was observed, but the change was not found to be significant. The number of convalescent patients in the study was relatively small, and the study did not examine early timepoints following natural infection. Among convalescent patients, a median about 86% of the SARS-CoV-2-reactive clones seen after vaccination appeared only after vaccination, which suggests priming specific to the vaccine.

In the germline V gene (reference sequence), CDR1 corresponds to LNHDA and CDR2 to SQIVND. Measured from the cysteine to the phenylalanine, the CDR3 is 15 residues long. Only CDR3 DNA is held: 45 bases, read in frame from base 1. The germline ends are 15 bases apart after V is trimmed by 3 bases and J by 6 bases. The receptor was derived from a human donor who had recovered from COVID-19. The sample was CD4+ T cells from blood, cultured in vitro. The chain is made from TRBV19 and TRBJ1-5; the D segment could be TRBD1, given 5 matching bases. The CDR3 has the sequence CASSIESGPGQPQHF. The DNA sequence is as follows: TGTGCCAGTAGTATTGAATCGGGGCCCGGTCAGCCCCAGCATTTT.